This TCR beta chain was captured by sequencing in a study of T cell changes during pregnancy in multiple sclerosis. Germline CDR1 and CDR2: SGDLS and YYNGEE. This CDR3 is built from 12 residues. V was trimmed by 4 bases and J by 3 bases, leaving 8 bases between them. Generated by immunoSEQ multiplex PCR, the TCRdb table keeps only in-frame clones and is missing some. Among some 60,000 clones listed, 85% to 95% were seen once. V gene TRBV9 combines with J gene TRBJ2-7; D is perhaps TRBD1 (5 bases). This clonotype originated in a female donor with multiple sclerosis, enrolled in a pregnancy study. Sequenced material: peripheral blood, taken after pregnancy. The CDR3 is CASSTGNYEQYF. Here the CDR3 DNA reads TGTGCCAGCAGCACAGGAAACTACGAGCAGTACTTC. The entire variable domain, with the rest obtained from reference TRBV9 and TRBJ2-7, is as follows: DSGVTQTPKHLITATGQRVTLRCSPRSGDLSVYWYQQSLDQGLQFLIQYYNGEERAKGNILERFSAQQFPDLHSELNLSSLELGDSALYFCASSTGNYEQYFGPGTRLTVT.